These 26 T cell receptor beta chains were all obtained from the same sample, sequenced in a study of molecular identifiers for immune sequencing clone quantification. One entry per CDR3 protein results from TCRdb running MiXCR on the PCR reads. The repertoire has 460,000 or so distinct CDR3 sequences, roughly 26% of them found once; the top ten carry around 0.78%. Specimen: naive CD8+ T cells from blood, with Jurkat cell RNA spiked in. Subset specified: FACS-sorted CD8+CD4-CCR7+CD45RA+ naive T cells. Receptors were obtained from a human donor in good health. Some libraries in this study had Jurkat cell RNA spiked in.

This clonotype has only a few counts. The chain combines TRBV6-2 or TRBV6-3 with TRBJ1-1; tentatively, D is TRBD1 (5 bases). Per germline, CDR1 MNHEY and CDR2 SVGEGT. This CDR3 is built from 13 residues. The V gene lost 5 bases and the J gene lost 5 bases, with 12 bases spanning the gap. The CDR3 spells CASSPGGWTEAFF. CDR3 coding DNA: TGTGCCAGCAGTCCCGGGGGTTGGACTGAAGCTTTCTTT.

This clonotype appeared a few times. The chain joins TRBV3-1 to TRBJ1-4; D not resolved. Germline V gives CDR1 LGHDT, CDR2 YNNKEL (reference sequence). V was trimmed by 4 bases and J by 6 bases, leaving 12 bases between them. This CDR3 comprises 14 residues. This CDR3 is CASSPQEADEKLFF. The CDR3 DNA reads TGTGCCAGCAGCCCCCAGGAGGCGGATGAAAAACTGTTTTTT. Based on the CDR3 plus reference TRBV3-1 and TRBJ1-4, the full variable domain is DTAVSQTPKYLVTQMGNDKSIKCEQNLGHDTMYWYKQDSKKFLKIMFSYNNKELIINETVPNRFSPKSPDKAHLNLHINSLELGDSAVYFCASSPQEADEKLFFGSGTQLSVL.

The CDR3, as DNA: TGTGCCTGGAGTGTTTCGGACAAATTATCCTACGAGCAGTACTTC. Translation gives CAWSVSDKLSYEQYF. The chain links TRBV30 to TRBJ2-7; tentative D call: TRBD1 (5 bases). The CDR3 has 15 residues. V was clipped by 0 bases and J by 1 base, with 13 bases between them. Germline V CDR1 and CDR2: GTSNPN, SVGIG (reference sequence).

A remark on this clonotype: At one of its ends the junction is not consistent with the germline gene, which may arise from a read error. V and J are TRBV9 and TRBJ1-3, with TRBD1 identical over 7 bases. Germline CDR1 is SGDLS and CDR2 is YYNGEE. The CDR3 extends over 15 amino acids. CDR3 sequence reads: CAGSLGTASGNTIYF. Written as DNA, the CDR3 is TGTGCCGGCAGCCTTGGGACAGCTTCTGGAAACACCATATATTTT.

This clonotype was seen repeatedly, ten times or more. The chain joins TRBV5-1 to TRBJ2-1; possibly TRBD2 for D (5 bases). Germline loops: CDR1 SGHRS, CDR2 YFSETQ. CDR3 size: 18 residues. Trimming took 3 bases from V and 3 from J, leaving 22 bases between them. The CDR3 DNA follows: TGCGCCAGCAGCTCGGTCCCGTGGCCTCCGGAGGTCTACAATGAGCAGTTCTTC. Protein: CASSSVPWPPEVYNEQFF.

Note on this clonotype: One end of the junction does not line up with germline, which may come from a read error. The CDR3 DNA follows: TGTGCCAGCAGCTTAAGGGGGCCGGGCAATGGTGAGCAGTTCTTC. It encodes CASSLRGPGNGEQFF. This rearrangement joins TRBV5-3 to TRBJ2-1; TRBD1 aligns across 7 bases. TRBV5-3 is reported as an ORF; its role is uncertain. The CDR3 contains 15 residues.

The chain has TRBV7-9 and TRBJ2-7, with 7 bases that match TRBD2. V dropped 5 bases and J dropped 2; count of bases not matched to a gene: 6. The germline V gene encodes CDR1 SEHNR and CDR2 FQNEAQ (reference sequence). There are 14 residues in the CDR3. As DNA, the CDR3 is TGTGCCAGCAGCGGTGCGACTAGCACCTACGAGCAGTACTTC. It encodes CASSGATSTYEQYF.

This clonotype was detected ten times or more. The rearrangement joins TRBV6-2 or TRBV6-3 to TRBJ1-5; D perhaps matches TRBD1 (5 bases). The ends were cut back, 3 bases at V and 6 bases at J, with 21 bases in the middle. CDR1 and CDR2 from the germline V gene are MNHEY and SVGEGT. The CDR3 is 17 amino acids. The CDR3 reads CASSYWRGPFSGQPQHF. CDR3 DNA: TGTGCCAGCAGTTATTGGAGGGGACCGTTCTCTGGTCAGCCCCAGCATTTT.

This clonotype appeared many times. This chain joins TRBV5-1 and TRBJ1-5, with D perhaps matching TRBD1 (5 bases). Looked up from germline, CDR1 is SGHRS and CDR2 is YFSETQ. V gave up 0 bases and J gave up 5 bases, with 12 bases separating them. This CDR3 has 15 amino acids. CDR3 bases: TGCGCCAGCAGCTTGGCCGGGGCCCTGGATCAGCCCCAGCATTTT. It is translated as CASSLAGALDQPQHF.

The chain joins TRBV6-2 or TRBV6-3 to TRBJ2-1; D may be TRBD1 (6 bases). The germline V gene encodes CDR1 MNHEY and CDR2 SVGEGT. The CDR3 totals 16 residues. Trimming shortened V by 2 bases and J by 5 bases, and 16 bases separated the two germline ends. In DNA form, the CDR3 reads TGTGCCAGCAGTTACCAATGGGGTCCAGGGGACAATGAGCAGTTCTTC. Translated, it gives CASSYQWGPGDNEQFF.

With respect to this clonotype: A much larger clone sits a single nucleotide away, making a read error possible. V is TRBV5-1 and J is TRBJ2-7; D may be TRBD1 (5 bases). V lost 5 bases, J lost 3 bases, and 12 bases lay in between. In germline, CDR1 is SGHRS, CDR2 YFSETQ. CDR3 length: 13 residues. This chain's CDR3 is CASRPAGLYEQYF. CDR3 DNA sequence: TGCGCCAGCAGGCCGGCAGGGCTCTACGAGCAGTACTTC.

This clonotype has just a few counts. The rearrangement links TRBV30 to TRBJ2-1; 8 positions agree with TRBD2. J was trimmed by 8 bases and V by 8 bases; bases with no gene match: 11. The CDR3 totals 13 residues. CDR1 is GTSNPN and CDR2 is SVGIG in the germline V gene (reference sequence). The CDR3 region has the DNA TGTGCCCAAGAGCGGGAGAATCGCGATGAGCAGTTCTTC. It specifies CAQERENRDEQFF.

This clonotype was observed at least ten times. The rearrangement uses TRBV6-5 and TRBJ1-5; D gene uncertain. This CDR3 contains 13 residues. V lost 4 bases to trimming and J lost 9 bases, with 13 bases between them. Germline values: CDR1 MNHEY, CDR2 SVGAGI. CDR3: CASSSTPSWPQHF. Here the CDR3 DNA reads TGTGCCAGCAGTTCGACACCCTCATGGCCCCAGCATTTT.

This clonotype was observed a handful of times. A much more abundant neighbour one base away suggests this may be a read error. No conserved phenylalanine or tryptophan ends this CDR3, so it is likely a read error. The J gene is TRBJ2-7, the V gene TRBV4-3; tentatively, D is TRBD2 (5 bases). Germline CDR1 reads LGHNA; CDR2 reads YSLEER. Trimming took off 0 bases at V and 6 bases at J, with 12 bases between the two ends. CDR3 length: 14 residues. The CDR3 is CASSQDGRAGEQYL. CDR3 nucleotides: TGCGCCAGCAGCCAAGATGGTCGCGCGGGCGAGCAGTACCTC.

This clonotype came up many times. The genes are TRBV19 and TRBJ1-5; D is perhaps TRBD1 (6 bases). This CDR3 has 15 residues. Trimming removed 4 bases from V and 2 bases from J, with 12 bases in between. Germline lookup yields CDR1 LNHDA and CDR2 SQIVND (reference sequence). The CDR3 nucleotides read TGTGCCAGTAGTACGGGGACAAGGGGCAATCAGCCCCAGCATTTT. This sequence encodes CASSTGTRGNQPQHF.

The chain's CDR3 is CASSYQGPGDEQYF. CDR3 sequence (DNA): TGTGCCAGCAGTTACCAGGGGCCTGGCGACGAGCAGTACTTC. The chain links TRBV6-2 or TRBV6-3 to TRBJ2-7, with D possibly being TRBD1 (6 bases). Trimming removed 2 bases at V and 5 bases at J, with 13 bases between. This CDR3 region has 14 residues. Per germline, CDR1 MNHEY and CDR2 SVGEGT.

In this sample, this clonotype turned up a few times. The V call is TRBV20-1, the J call TRBJ1-5; tentatively, D is TRBD1 (6 bases). Trimming left V 4 bases short and J 5 bases short, with 18 bases between. CDR3 length: 15 amino acids. Per germline, CDR1 DFQATT and CDR2 SNEGSKA (reference sequence). CDR3 coding DNA: TGCAGTGCTAAAAGAGACGGGGGGCTTGATCAGCCCCAGCATTTT. The encoded protein is CSAKRDGGLDQPQHF.

This clonotype showed up many times. The chain is built from TRBV29-1 and TRBJ1-4; D is possibly TRBD1 (5 bases). Germline V gene sequence: CDR1 SQVTM, CDR2 ANQGSEA. The CDR3 extends over 14 amino acids. Between the trimmed V and J ends, which lost 4 bases and 2 bases, there was a span of 11 bases. CDR3 region: CSVGSGLTNEKLFF. CDR3 sequence (DNA): TGCAGCGTTGGATCGGGGCTGACTAATGAAAAACTGTTTTTT.

This clonotype came up a few times. The CDR3: CATSWLQGYEQYF. CDR3 sequence (DNA): TGTGCCACCAGTTGGTTACAGGGATACGAGCAGTACTTC. The V call is TRBV24-1, the J call TRBJ2-7; possible D gene TRBD1, 6 bases. CDR3 length equals 13 residues. Trimming took 6 bases from V and 4 from J, leaving 12 bases between them. The V gene's germline CDR1 is KGHDR and CDR2 SFDVKD.

This clonotype was counted a few times. The chain joins TRBV12-3 or TRBV12-4 to TRBJ2-2; TRBD1 might be the D (6 bases). The CDR3 loop spans 14 amino acids. V lost 4 bases to trimming and J lost 9 bases, with 15 bases between them. CDR3 bases: TGTGCCAGCAGTTCTTCACAGGGTACACGGGAGCTGTTTTTT. Translation: CASSSSQGTRELFF.

The chain links TRBV15 to TRBJ2-3; D might be TRBD2 (6 bases). The CDR3 is made up of 14 amino acids. Trimming took off 6 bases at V and 0 bases at J, with 10 bases between the two ends. Germline values: CDR1 LNHNV, CDR2 YYDKDF (reference sequence). CDR3 in amino acids: CATSGLASTDTQYF. In DNA, the CDR3 is TGTGCCACCAGTGGGCTAGCGAGCACAGATACGCAGTATTTT.

A note on this clonotype: A read error may be the cause here, since a much bigger clone is one base away. The chain has TRBV25-1 and TRBJ2-1; D is perhaps TRBD1 or TRBD2 (8 bases each). The CDR3 is 19 amino acids. Germline CDR1 reads MGHDK; CDR2 reads SYGVNS. Trimming pared 2 bases from V and 1 base from J, leaving 21 bases between. Here the CDR3 DNA reads TGTGCCAGCAGTGAACGGACAGGGAGGTGCGGGGGGTCCTACAATGAGCAGTTCTTC. Translation: CASSERTGRCGGSYNEQFF.

The chain employs TRBV27 and TRBJ1-5, with D possibly TRBD1 on 6 matching bases. In germline, CDR1 is MNHEY, CDR2 SMNVEV (reference sequence). Trimming pared 10 bases from V and 2 bases from J, leaving 15 bases between. The CDR3 is 14 amino acids. The DNA of the CDR3 is TGTGCCACCAGAGAGGCAGGGGGCAATCAGCCCCAGCATTTT. Encoded protein: CATREAGGNQPQHF.

This rearrangement joins TRBV30 to TRBJ2-7, with 7 bases matching TRBD1. The CDR3 totals 14 residues. Germline assignment: CDR1 GTSNPN and CDR2 SVGIG (reference sequence). The ends lost 1 base at V and 4 bases at J; junction bases unmatched: 7. The CDR3 here is CAWSAGTADYEQYF. For the CDR3, the DNA is TGTGCCTGGAGTGCCGGGACAGCGGATTACGAGCAGTACTTC.

The chain employs TRBV6-2 or TRBV6-3 and TRBJ2-3; 12 nucleotides align to TRBD2. CDR3 length: 15 residues. Trimming took 6 bases from V and 6 from J; bases not matched to a gene: 7. Looked up from germline, CDR1 is MNHEY and CDR2 is SVGEGT. The CDR3 here is CASRPLAGGSDTQYF. Written as DNA, the CDR3 is TGTGCCAGCAGGCCACTAGCGGGAGGTTCTGATACGCAGTATTTT.

The chain links TRBV7-8 to TRBJ2-7, with D possibly being TRBD1 (6 bases). Per the germline V gene, CDR1 is SGHVS and CDR2 is FQNEAQ. V dropped 8 bases and J dropped 5 bases, with 19 bases sitting between them. The CDR3 contains 14 residues. The CDR3: CASADKTRGHEQYF. The DNA of the CDR3 is TGTGCCAGCGCGGATAAGACCAGGGGTCACGAGCAGTACTTC.